This TCR beta chain derives from a study of blood T cell repertoires in COVID-19. Study details: In each case, the material was cDNA or gDNA derived from T cells, B-cell-depleted T cells, or PBMCs.

In the original analysis: Estimates of nucleated cell counts were drawn from the amplification of reference gene primers. Measured with immunoSEQ multiplex PCR; TCRdb has only the in-frame clones, and not every one. V, J and clone size were drawn from that table, and D and trimming were deduced from the DNA. The table shows 130,000 to 150,000 clones, with about 83% occurring only once. Germline V lookup: CDR1 LGHNA, CDR2 YSLEER. The CDR3 contains 17 residues. Losses at the gene ends were 1 base for V and 3 bases for J; bases not matched to a gene: 4. Sequenced: PBMCs or T cells enriched from blood (not recorded which). This sequence originates from a woman in her 50s who had been exposed to COVID-19. The rearrangement joins TRBV4-3 to TRBJ2-2, with TRBD2 identical over 11 bases. In DNA form, the CDR3 reads TGCGCCAGCAGCCAAGGGGGACTAGCGGACTACACCGGGGAGCTGTTTTTT. It encodes CASSQGGLADYTGELFF.